A single sample gave rise to the 24 T cell receptor beta chains below, sequenced in a study of cytomegalovirus exposure and HLA in healthy donors. The PCR made use of 60 Vbeta and 13 Jbeta primers. Libraries were prepared by immunoSEQ multiplex PCR; TCRdb keeps only in-frame clonotypes and omits some of them. Seen here are fewer than 200,000 clones, roughly 76% observed once, and the top ten hold just under 5%. Sequenced material: PBMCs. The receptors originated from a woman between 18 and 29 years old in good health and CMV-seropositive.

The genes are TRBV6-5 and TRBJ1-1; 8 positions agree with TRBD1. This CDR3 comprises 13 residues. J gave up 5 bases and V 8 bases, and 7 bases lay outside the gene matches. The germline CDR1 and CDR2 sequences are MNHEY and SVGAGI. The chain's CDR3 is CASGTGGGTEAFF. DNA of the CDR3: TGTGCCAGCGGCACAGGGGGAGGGACTGAAGCTTTCTTT.

The sample holds one count of this clone. The chain couples TRBV9 to TRBJ2-3; 7 bases match TRBD2. Germline CDR1 reads SGDLS; CDR2 reads YYNGEE. CDR3 length: 16 amino acids. J lost 1 base, V lost 0 bases, and 5 bases had no gene match. The CDR3 region is CASSVATAGGTDTQYF. The CDR3 nucleotides read TGTGCCAGCAGCGTAGCGACGGCGGGGGGCACAGATACGCAGTATTTT.

This CDR3 reads CASSEVAVGKLFF. The CDR3 bases are TGTGCCAGCAGTGAAGTGGCGGTTGGAAAACTGTTTTTT. The V and J genes are TRBV2 and TRBJ1-4; D unresolved. CDR1 is SNHLY, CDR2 FYNNEI, per germline. The CDR3 has 13 residues. The germline V and J ends were trimmed by 1 base and 10 bases, with 10 bases remaining between them. Complete variable domain (other parts from reference TRBV2 and TRBJ1-4): EPEVTQTPSHQVTQMGQEVILRCVPISNHLYFYWYRQILGQKVEFLVSFYNNEISEKSEIFDDQFSVERPDGSNFTLKIRSTKLEDSAMYFCASSEVAVGKLFFGSGTQLSVL.

This rearrangement joins TRBV6-6 to TRBJ2-3; 8 nucleotides line up with TRBD2. V was clipped by 6 bases and J by 1 base; unmatched bases: 9. This CDR3 has 16 amino acids. CDR1 is MNHNY, CDR2 SVGAGI, per germline (reference sequence). For the CDR3, the DNA is TGTGCCAGCAGCTCCGGGACGGGGGGGGGCACAGATACGCAGTATTTT. This gives the protein CASSSGTGGGTDTQYF.

The J gene is TRBJ1-2, the V gene TRBV11-2; D gene ambiguous. The V and J ends lost 2 bases and 0 bases respectively, with 7 bases between them. CDR1 SGHAT and CDR2 FQNNGV come from the germline V gene. The CDR3 sequence is 14 residues long. CDR3 residues: CASSLSDTNYGYTF. CDR3 DNA sequence: TGTGCCAGCAGCTTATCAGATACTAACTATGGCTACACCTTC. The full variable domain, in which reference TRBV11-2 and TRBJ1-2 provide the parts outside the CDR3, is EAGVAQSPRYKIIEKRQSVAFWCNPISGHATLYWYQQILGQGPKLLIQFQNNGVVDDSQLPKDRFSAERLKGVDSTLKIQPAKLEDSAVYLCASSLSDTNYGYTFGSGTRLTVV.

The chain joins TRBV5-4 to TRBJ2-7; TRBD1 agrees at 11 bases. This CDR3 spans 15 amino acids. The ends lost 4 bases at V and 3 bases at J; junction bases unmatched: 6. From germline, CDR1 is SGHNT and CDR2 YYREEE (reference sequence). For the CDR3, the DNA is TGTGCCAGCAGCCCCAGCGGGACAGGGGGCTACGAGCAGTACTTC. Translated: CASSPSGTGGYEQYF.

Concerning this clone itself: The same CDR3 can be traced to other DNA sequences in this sample. The chain recombines TRBV5-1 with TRBJ1-1; TRBD1 might be the D (6 bases). CDR3 length: 15 residues. Germline V gives CDR1 SGHRS, CDR2 YFSETQ. With 0 bases removed from V and 4 bases from J, the gap between germline ends came to 13 bases. The CDR3, as DNA: TGCGCCAGCAGCTTGGCCACAGGGTTGGGCACTGAAGCTTTCTTT. Translated, it gives CASSLATGLGTEAFF.

This chain joins TRBV4-1 and TRBJ1-1; TRBD1 matches 8 bases. Per germline, CDR1 MGHRA and CDR2 YSYEKL. Trimming removed 1 base from V and 1 base from J; junction bases left unmatched: 8. The CDR3 sequence is 17 residues long. CDR3 nucleotide sequence: TGCGCCAGCAGCCAAGGGGTAGGTGGGACAGGGAACACTGAAGCTTTCTTT. This encodes CASSQGVGGTGNTEAFF.

The chain combines TRBV15 with TRBJ2-2; D possibly corresponds to TRBD2 (5 bases). The V and J ends lost 1 base and 6 bases respectively, with 12 bases between them. The germline V gene has CDR1 LNHNV and CDR2 YYDKDF (reference sequence). CDR3 length: 15 amino acids. In DNA, the CDR3 is TGTGCCACCAGCAGAGCGTCGGAGGAGGCCGGGGAGCTGTTTTTT. It yields the protein CATSRASEEAGELFF.

V and J are TRBV4-2 and TRBJ2-7; TRBD1 matches 10 bases. Germline loops: CDR1 LGHNA, CDR2 YNFKEQ. The CDR3 contains 17 residues. The ends lost 5 bases at V and 3 bases at J; junction bases unmatched: 13. CDR3 protein: CASSDWGDRGGIYEQYF. Here the CDR3 DNA reads TGTGCCAGCAGCGATTGGGGGGACAGGGGTGGAATCTACGAGCAGTACTTC.

The V gene is TRBV4-3, the J gene TRBJ2-1; 9 nucleotides match TRBD2. Germline loops: CDR1 LGHNA, CDR2 YSLEER. J gave up 3 bases and V 0 bases, and 9 bases lay outside the gene matches. The CDR3 is 18 amino acids. The CDR3 protein is CASSQDLGGGALYNEQFF. The DNA of the CDR3 is TGCGCCAGCAGCCAAGATTTAGGCGGGGGGGCCCTCTACAATGAGCAGTTCTTC.

The CDR3 DNA reads as TGTGCCAGCAGCGTAGGGGCTAGCGGGGGGAAGTCGTATACGCAGTATTTT. Its protein is CASSVGASGGKSYTQYF. The chain combines TRBV9 with TRBJ2-3, with TRBD2 matching over 11 bases. Germline values: CDR1 SGDLS, CDR2 YYNGEE. The length of the CDR3 is 17 residues. The V and J ends lost 0 bases and 7 bases, in that order; junction bases with no gene match: 10. The full variable domain, rest sourced from reference TRBV9 and TRBJ2-3, is DSGVTQTPKHLITATGQRVTLRCSPRSGDLSVYWYQQSLDQGLQFLIQYYNGEERAKGNILERFSAQQFPDLHSELNLSSLELGDSALYFCASSVGASGGKSYTQYFGPGTRLTVL.

This clone came up a few times. The V gene is TRBV15, the J gene TRBJ2-7; 8 bases are shared with TRBD1. V lost 0 bases to trimming and J lost 3 bases; unmatched junction nucleotides: 10. Per germline, CDR1 LNHNV and CDR2 YYDKDF (reference sequence). The CDR3 spans 17 residues. The DNA of the CDR3 is TGTGCCACCAGCAGAGATCAAACCGGGGACAGGATCTACGAGCAGTACTTC. Translating it yields CATSRDQTGDRIYEQYF. Supplemented by reference TRBV15 and TRBJ2-7, the full variable domain reads DAMVIQNPRYQVTQFGKPVTLSCSQTLNHNVMYWYQQKSSQAPKLLFHYYDKDFNNEADTPDNFQSRRPNTSFCFLDIRSPGLGDTAMYLCATSRDQTGDRIYEQYFGPGTRLTVT.

This clone occurred a few times. This CDR3 is also generated by other DNA sequences in the sample. The chain combines TRBV30 with TRBJ1-2; D may be TRBD1 (5 bases). V was shortened by 0 bases and J by 4 bases, with 9 bases between the two germline ends. Germline V lookup: CDR1 GTSNPN, CDR2 SVGIG (reference sequence). This CDR3 is built from 13 residues. In DNA form, the CDR3 reads TGTGCCTGGAGTGTGGGGCAGGGCTATGGCTACACCTTC. This gives the protein CAWSVGQGYGYTF. The full variable domain, its missing parts supplied by reference TRBV30 and TRBJ1-2, is SQTIHQWPATLVQPVGSPLSLECTVEGTSNPNLYWYRQAAGRGLQLLFYSVGIGQISSEVPQNLSASRPQDRQFILSSKKLLLSDSGFYLCAWSVGQGYGYTFGSGTRLTVV.

The CDR3 reads CASSTLGQGAGYGYTF. The CDR3 coding sequence is TGTGCCAGTAGTACACTGGGACAGGGGGCGGGCTATGGCTACACCTTC. This chain connects TRBV19 to TRBJ1-2; 12 positions match TRBD1. The V segment lost 4 bases and the J segment 4 bases; nucleotides outside the gene matches: 7. The CDR3 contains 16 residues. Germline values: CDR1 LNHDA, CDR2 SQIVND (reference sequence). The whole variable domain, remainder taken from reference TRBV19 and TRBJ1-2, is DGGITQSPKYLFRKEGQNVTLSCEQNLNHDAMYWYRQDPGQGLRLIYYSQIVNDFQKGDIAEGYSVSREKKESFPLTVTSAQKNPTAFYLCASSTLGQGAGYGYTFGSGTRLTVV.

J is TRBJ1-1 and V is TRBV28; D unclear. The CDR3 covers 13 residues. Trimming cost V 1 base and J 1 base, with 4 bases left between them. Germline CDR1 MDHEN, CDR2 SYDVKM. In DNA, the CDR3 is TGTGCCAGCAGTTTATCGGGGAACACTGAAGCTTTCTTT. It yields the protein CASSLSGNTEAFF.

The chain links TRBV4-2 to TRBJ2-4; TRBD2 matches at 14 bases. The germline V gene has CDR1 LGHNA and CDR2 YNFKEQ. This CDR3 is built from 20 residues. The trim removed 2 bases at V and 5 bases at J, leaving 14 bases unmatched. CDR3 residues: CASSQTLRRLAGGPENIQYF. CDR3 sequence (DNA): TGTGCCAGCAGCCAAACCCTCCGCCGACTAGCGGGGGGGCCTGAAAACATTCAGTACTTC.

The chain has TRBV19 and TRBJ2-2; 13 bases line up with TRBD2. Germline assignment: CDR1 LNHDA and CDR2 SQIVND (reference sequence). Germline trimming cut 2 bases from V and 3 bases from J; bases unmatched to any gene: 12. The CDR3 runs 20 residues. The CDR3 sequence: CASSIRALLAGGPHTGELFF. Written as DNA, the CDR3 is TGTGCCAGTAGTATAAGGGCCTTACTAGCGGGGGGGCCCCACACCGGGGAGCTGTTTTTT.

The chain couples TRBV2 to TRBJ2-1; 16 nucleotides align to TRBD2. J was trimmed by 7 bases and V by 7 bases; bases with no gene match: 7. Germline V CDR1 and CDR2: SNHLY, FYNNEI. The CDR3 totals 16 residues. Here the CDR3 reads CASTKGLAGGLNEQFF. CDR3 bases: TGTGCCAGCACAAAGGGACTAGCGGGGGGGCTGAATGAGCAGTTCTTC.

This clone was detected only once. This chain links TRBV7-2 with TRBJ1-6, with 7 bases fitting TRBD1. Per the germline V gene, CDR1 is SGHTA and CDR2 is FQGNSA. The CDR3 is made up of 14 amino acids. Germline trimming cut 4 bases from V and 7 bases from J; bases unmatched to any gene: 4. The CDR3 here is CASSYGTANSPLHF. The DNA of the CDR3 is TGTGCCAGCAGCTACGGGACAGCGAATTCACCCCTCCACTTT. Full variable domain (rest looked up from reference TRBV7-2 and TRBJ1-6): GAGVSQSPSNKVTEKGKDVELRCDPISGHTALYWYRQSLGQGLEFLIYFQGNSAPDKSGLPSDRFSAERTGGSVSTLTIQRTQQEDSAVYLCASSYGTANSPLHFGNGTRLTVT.

On this clone itself: This sample includes further DNA sequences coding for the same CDR3. The J gene is TRBJ1-2, the V gene TRBV7-9, with no clear D. With 2 bases removed from V and 7 bases from J, the gap between germline ends came to 8 bases. The CDR3 is made up of 12 amino acids. CDR1 is SEHNR, CDR2 FQNEAQ, per germline (reference sequence). The CDR3 coding sequence is TGTGCCAGCAGCTTATCTATCGGTGGCTACACCTTC. This encodes CASSLSIGGYTF.

For the CDR3, the DNA is TGTGCCAGCAGAATGGACAGGACCTACGAGCAGTACTTC. This codes for CASRMDRTYEQYF. The V call is TRBV6-5, the J call TRBJ2-7; 7 nucleotides line up with TRBD1. CDR3 size: 13 residues. The J segment lost 2 bases and the V segment lost 6 bases, leaving 4 bases of the junction unmatched. From germline, CDR1 is MNHEY and CDR2 SVGAGI.

This clone was seen more than once but under ten times. The chain employs TRBV6-6 and TRBJ2-2; TRBD2 aligns across 14 bases. Trimming cost V 6 bases and J 7 bases; bases outside gene matches: 7. The CDR3 spans 16 residues. Germline V gene sequence: CDR1 MNHNY, CDR2 SVGAGI (reference sequence). CDR3 amino acids: CASSPRLAGGIGELFF. CDR3 DNA sequence: TGTGCCAGCAGCCCCCGACTAGCGGGGGGGATCGGGGAGCTGTTTTTT.

This rearrangement joins TRBV9 to TRBJ2-2, with TRBD1 as a possible D gene (6 bases). The germline V gene encodes CDR1 SGDLS and CDR2 YYNGEE. V lost 3 bases to trimming and J lost 2 bases, with 14 bases between them. The length of the CDR3 is 16 residues. The CDR3 protein is CASSAGAGANTGELFF. The CDR3 coding sequence is TGTGCCAGCAGCGCCGGGGCAGGGGCTAACACCGGGGAGCTGTTTTTT.